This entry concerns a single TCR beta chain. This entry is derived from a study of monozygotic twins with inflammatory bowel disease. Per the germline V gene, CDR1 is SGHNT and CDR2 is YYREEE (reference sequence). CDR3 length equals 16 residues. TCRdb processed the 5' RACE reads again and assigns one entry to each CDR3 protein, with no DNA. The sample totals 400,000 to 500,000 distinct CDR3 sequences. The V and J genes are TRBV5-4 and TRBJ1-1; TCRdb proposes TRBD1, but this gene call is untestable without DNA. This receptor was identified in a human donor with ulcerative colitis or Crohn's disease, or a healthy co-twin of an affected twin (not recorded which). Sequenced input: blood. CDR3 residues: CASSRTQGLMGTEAFF.